The present TCR beta chain was sequenced within a study of vaccination and CD4 T cells after COVID-19. An Oncomine TCR Beta short-read assay was used to sequence the DNA from cultured CD4+ T cells. TCRdb fed the PCR reads into MiXCR, producing one record per CDR3 protein. The table includes about 18,000 distinct CDR3 sequences, 65% to 80% detected once. Treatment described: roughly 11-day PBMC culture with coronavirus spike peptide pools or control peptides (ViraFEST assay). The count of this clonotype is one. The antigen remains unidentified. The source is a human donor who had recovered from COVID-19. Sequencing used CD4+ T cells from blood, cultured in vitro.

CDR3 bases: TGTGCCAGCAGTCCCTCGACAGGGCGCTATGGCTACACCTTC. It codes for CASSPSTGRYGYTF. The rearrangement uses TRBV27 and TRBJ1-2, with TRBD1 matching over 7 bases. The ends lost 5 bases at V and 4 bases at J; junction bases unmatched: 7. Germline lookup yields CDR1 MNHEY and CDR2 SMNVEV (reference sequence). The CDR3 is made up of 14 amino acids.